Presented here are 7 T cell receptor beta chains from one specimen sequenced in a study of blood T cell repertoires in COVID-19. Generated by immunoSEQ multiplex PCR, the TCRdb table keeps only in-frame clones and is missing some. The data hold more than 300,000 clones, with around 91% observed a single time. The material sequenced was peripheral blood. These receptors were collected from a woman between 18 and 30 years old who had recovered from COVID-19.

The CDR3 loop is CASSHGQGYGYTF. CDR3 DNA: TGTGCCAGCAGTCACGGACAGGGATATGGCTACACCTTC. The rearrangement uses TRBV6-2 or TRBV6-3 and TRBJ1-2; TRBD1 matches at 8 bases. V was pared by 5 bases and J by 5 bases, with 4 bases of the junction left unmatched. This CDR3 has 13 residues. CDR1 is MNHEY and CDR2 is SVGEGT in the germline V gene.

The chain's CDR3 is CASSWGTSGSMYEQFF. The DNA of the CDR3 is TGTGCCAGCAGCTGGGGGACTAGCGGGAGTATGTATGAGCAGTTCTTC. The V and J genes are TRBV7-9 and TRBJ2-1, with 14 bases aligning to TRBD2. Per the germline V gene, CDR1 is SEHNR and CDR2 is FQNEAQ (reference sequence). CDR3 length: 16 residues. V lost 4 bases and J lost 8; bases outside the gene matches: 7.

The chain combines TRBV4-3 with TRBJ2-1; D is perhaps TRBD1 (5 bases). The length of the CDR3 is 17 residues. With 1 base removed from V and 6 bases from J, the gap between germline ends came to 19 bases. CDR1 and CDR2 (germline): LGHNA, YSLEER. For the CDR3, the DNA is TGCGCCAGCAGCCAAGTGCAGGGCCTAAACCCTTTCAATGAGCAGTTCTTC. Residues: CASSQVQGLNPFNEQFF.

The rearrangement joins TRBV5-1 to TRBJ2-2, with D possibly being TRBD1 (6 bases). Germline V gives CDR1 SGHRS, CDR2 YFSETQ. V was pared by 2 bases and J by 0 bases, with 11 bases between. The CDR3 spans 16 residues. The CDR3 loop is CASSFRTAANTGELFF. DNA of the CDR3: TGCGCCAGCAGCTTCAGGACAGCCGCGAACACCGGGGAGCTGTTTTTT.

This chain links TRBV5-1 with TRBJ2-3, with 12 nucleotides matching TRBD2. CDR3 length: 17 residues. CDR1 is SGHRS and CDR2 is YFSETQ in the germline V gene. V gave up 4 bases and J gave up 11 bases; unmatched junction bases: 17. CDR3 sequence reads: CASSLILAGGPGSEQYF. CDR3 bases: TGCGCCAGCAGCCTCATTCTAGCGGGAGGGCCCGGGAGTGAGCAGTATTTT.

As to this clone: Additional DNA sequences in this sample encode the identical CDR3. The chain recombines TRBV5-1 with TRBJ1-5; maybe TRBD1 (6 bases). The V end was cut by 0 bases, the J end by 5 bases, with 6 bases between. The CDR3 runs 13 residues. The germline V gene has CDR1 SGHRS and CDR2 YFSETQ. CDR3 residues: CASSLAGDQPQHF. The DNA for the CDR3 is TGCGCCAGCAGCTTGGCAGGGGATCAGCCCCAGCATTTT.

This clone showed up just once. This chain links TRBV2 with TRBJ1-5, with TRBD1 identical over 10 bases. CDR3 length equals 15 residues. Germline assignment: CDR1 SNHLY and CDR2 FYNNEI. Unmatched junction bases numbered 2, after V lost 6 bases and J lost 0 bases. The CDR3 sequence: CASRRDRGSNQPQHF. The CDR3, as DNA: TGTGCCAGCAGAAGGGACAGGGGTAGCAATCAGCCCCAGCATTTT.